This T cell receptor beta chain was profiled in a study of blood T cells in healthy people across ages. Next came a second PCR, run for about 7 to 12 cycles, which used a sample-barcoded 5' primer along with a J-beta primer mix. TCRdb fed the 5' RACE reads into MiXCR, producing one record per CDR3 protein. The sample includes around 1.5 million distinct CDR3 sequences, around 35% of them seen just once. Donors gave roughly 10 milliliters of peripheral blood apiece. The sample holds a few counts of this clonotype. The TCR was taken from a woman aged 25-40 years in good health. The sequenced sample was blood.

The CDR3 loop reads CASSQATRGYTF. CDR3 coding DNA: TGTGCCAGCAGCCAAGCGACACGGGGCTACACCTTC. The rearrangement links TRBV3-1 to TRBJ1-2; the D is unclear. The CDR3 contains 12 residues. V lost 1 base to trimming and J lost 8 bases, with 8 bases between them. The germline V gene encodes CDR1 LGHDT and CDR2 YNNKEL (reference sequence).